These T cell receptor beta chains were read from a single sample in a study of T-cell reconstitution after alpha-beta-depleted transplantation in children. TCRdb re-derived calls from the PCR reads in MiXCR, one entry per CDR3 protein. The sample includes about 870,000 distinct CDR3 sequences, 15% to 20% seen only once; the top ten take just under 5%. The source was PBMCs, mostly from graft donor cells, collected 360 days after TCRalphabeta/CD19-depleted stem cell transplant. The source is a male patient between 10 and 17 years old who had a stem cell transplant for acute lymphoblastic leukemia, so the T cells may come from the graft donor. The CDR3 runs from the conserved cysteine through the conserved F or W. The order of the fields is J gene, V gene, D gene, clone size, CDR3 DNA, CDR3 protein. The D gene is left open where the match is weak. A row's size may be missing; if present it is once, few, many or a size class.

J: TRBJ2-2; V: TRBV10-2; D: .; size: .; DNA: TGCGCCAGAAGCCCTACCGGGGAGCTGTTTTTT; CDR3: CARSPTGELFF
J: TRBJ2-5; V: TRBV20-1; D: TRBD2; size: .; DNA: TGCAGTGCTAGCCGTCTAGCGGGAGGGCAAGAGACCCAGTACTTC; CDR3: CSASRLAGGQETQYF
J: TRBJ1-1; V: TRBV7-9; D: .; size: .; DNA: TGTGCCAGCCGAACTACAGGGAGGACTGAAGCTTTCTTT; CDR3: CASRTTGRTEAFF
J: TRBJ1-1; V: TRBV12-3/TRBV12-4; D: .; size: .; DNA: TGTGCCACAAACCCGGGGAACACTGAAGCTTTCTTT; CDR3: CATNPGNTEAFF
J: TRBJ1-5; V: TRBV12-3/TRBV12-4; D: .; size: .; DNA: TGTGCCAGCAGTTTAGCGTTGGGGGGAAATCAGCCCCAGCATTTT; CDR3: CASSLALGGNQPQHF
J: TRBJ2-5; V: TRBV9; D: TRBD1; size: .; DNA: TGTGCCAGCAGCGTAAGTGGGGACAGCCAGCAAGAGACCCAGTACTTC; CDR3: CASSVSGDSQQETQYF
J: TRBJ2-1; V: TRBV9; D: .; size: few; DNA: TGTGCCAGCAGCGTAGACCCCCGGGGCTACAATGAGCAGTTCTTC; CDR3: CASSVDPRGYNEQFF
J: TRBJ2-1; V: TRBV7-3; D: .; size: many; DNA: TGTGCCTCTTCCCCAGGGGGGACGACCTACAATGAGCAGTTCTTC; CDR3: CASSPGGTTYNEQFF
J: TRBJ2-7; V: TRBV7-9; D: .; size: few; DNA: TGTGCCAGCAGTCGTTACAGGTCCGAGCAGTACTTC; CDR3: CASSRYRSEQYF
J: TRBJ1-5; V: TRBV9; D: TRBD1; size: few; DNA: TGTGCCAGCAGCCCCATGGGGACAGGGGGCCAGCCCCAGCATTTT; CDR3: CASSPMGTGGQPQHF
J: TRBJ2-7; V: TRBV20-1; D: .; size: many; DNA: TGCAGTGCTAGATGGGGGAGCTCCTACGAGCAGTACTTC; CDR3: CSARWGSSYEQYF
J: TRBJ2-1; V: TRBV11-2; D: .; size: few; DNA: TGTGCCAGCAGCTTAGCGGCCCTTAGGAATGAGCAGTTCTTC; CDR3: CASSLAALRNEQFF
J: TRBJ1-1; V: TRBV18; D: .; size: few; DNA: TGTGCCAGCTCACCACCCTGGTATACTGAAGCTTTCTTT; CDR3: CASSPPWYTEAFF
J: TRBJ2-5; V: TRBV4-2; D: .; size: .; DNA: TGTGCCAGCAGCCTCTTATCCGGGACCCAAGAGACCCAGTACTTC; CDR3: CASSLLSGTQETQYF
J: TRBJ2-1; V: TRBV11-1; D: .; size: .; DNA: TGTGCCAGCAGCTTAGGAGGTTCGGGTCTAGTTGTCTACAATGAGCAGTTCTTC; CDR3: CASSLGGSGLVVYNEQFF
J: TRBJ2-7; V: TRBV28; D: .; size: few; DNA: TGTGCCAGCAGTTCCTGGACCCCTGAGTACGAGCAGTACTTC; CDR3: CASSSWTPEYEQYF
J: TRBJ2-1; V: TRBV4-1; D: TRBD2; size: .; DNA: TGCGCCAGTCAGGGCTATAGCGGGATTAAAGGGGGGCAGTTCTTC; CDR3: CASQGYSGIKGGQFF
J: TRBJ2-1; V: TRBV9; D: TRBD2; size: .; DNA: TGTGCCAGCAGCCACACTAGCGGGGACTACAATGAGCAGTTCTTC; CDR3: CASSHTSGDYNEQFF
J: TRBJ1-1; V: TRBV3-1; D: .; size: .; DNA: TGTGCCAGCAGCCAAGGGAGGGGGTGGAGCACTGAAGCTTTCTTT; CDR3: CASSQGRGWSTEAFF
J: TRBJ2-7; V: TRBV5-1; D: .; size: .; DNA: TGCGCCAGCAGCCAGACTACAAACGGGCGCCGCGAGCAGTACTTC; CDR3: CASSQTTNGRREQYF
J: TRBJ2-2; V: TRBV29-1; D: .; size: .; DNA: TGCAGCGTTGTGTCCCCGGGCACCGGGGAGCTGTTTTTT; CDR3: CSVVSPGTGELFF
J: TRBJ1-2; V: TRBV20-1; D: .; size: few; DNA: TGCAGTGTTAGGGAGAAGGCAGGGCCCTATGGCTACACCTTC; CDR3: CSVREKAGPYGYTF
J: TRBJ1-1; V: TRBV27; D: TRBD1; size: few; DNA: TGTGCCAGCAGTTCGAGGACAGGCAAAGACACTGAAGCTTTCTTT; CDR3: CASSSRTGKDTEAFF
J: TRBJ2-1; V: TRBV5-1; D: .; size: .; DNA: TGCGCCAGCAGCTTCACAGGGTACAATGAGCAGTTCTTC; CDR3: CASSFTGYNEQFF
J: TRBJ1-1; V: TRBV6-5; D: .; size: .; DNA: TGTGCCAGCAGTTACGGGGGAGGGAACACTGAAGCTTTCTTT; CDR3: CASSYGGGNTEAFF
J: TRBJ2-5; V: TRBV2; D: TRBD2; size: few; DNA: TGTGCCAGCAGTGGCTCAAGCGGGAGGGAGTTCTTGGAGACCCAGTACTTC; CDR3: CASSGSSGREFLETQYF
J: TRBJ2-3; V: TRBV7-9; D: TRBD2; size: .; DNA: TGTGCCAGCAGCTCCCGCCGGAAGCATCGGACTAGCGATAATACCACAGATACGCAGTATTTT; CDR3: CASSSRRKHRTSDNTTDTQYF
J: TRBJ2-2; V: TRBV20-1; D: .; size: few; DNA: TGCAGTGCTAGGTGGCGGGACACCAACACCGGGGAGCTGTTTTTT; CDR3: CSARWRDTNTGELFF
J: TRBJ1-5; V: TRBV20-1; D: .; size: few; DNA: TGCAGTGCTTGGGATCAGGGGAGCTATAGCAATCAGCCCCAGCATTTT; CDR3: CSAWDQGSYSNQPQHF
J: TRBJ2-2; V: TRBV20-1; D: .; size: few; DNA: TGCAGTGCTAGAGATCGGGTCGGCCCCGGGGAGCTGTTTTTT; CDR3: CSARDRVGPGELFF
J: TRBJ2-1; V: TRBV7-6; D: .; size: .; DNA: TGTGCCAGCAGCTTAGCAACCCGTGCAGGGGTTGTCCACAATGAGCAGTTCTTC; CDR3: CASSLATRAGVVHNEQFF